The 4 T cell receptor beta chains given below trace back to one sample, sequenced in a study of T cell responses to AZD1222 COVID-19 vaccine. The table came from immunoSEQ multiplex PCR; TCRdb's copy has only in-frame clones and leaves some out. The sample lists over 95,000 clones, 80% to 90% occurring once. The sequencing here drew on peripheral blood, taken on day 0 of AZD1222 vaccination. The receptors come from an adult in good health.

The chain joins TRBV6-2 or TRBV6-3 to TRBJ2-4; D is unresolved. The CDR3 covers 15 residues. V was cut by 5 bases and J by 8 bases, with 19 bases left in between. The germline CDR1 and CDR2 sequences are MNHEY and SVGEGT. CDR3 DNA sequence: TGTGCCAGCAGTACCCCAAAGCCGGGCGAGGACATTCAGTACTTC. Translating gives CASSTPKPGEDIQYF.

J is TRBJ2-7 and V is TRBV7-9, with D possibly being TRBD1 (5 bases). The CDR3 is 13 residues long. Germline-derived CDR1 and CDR2 are SEHNR and FQNEAQ (reference sequence). Between the trimmed V and J ends, which lost 1 base and 5 bases, there was a span of 9 bases. The CDR3 nucleotides read TGTGCCAGCAGCTTAGTAGGGGTTAACGAGCAGTACTTC. It translates to CASSLVGVNEQYF.

The chain carries TRBV18 and TRBJ2-7; a weak D match, TRBD1 (6 bases). The CDR3 is 13 amino acids. Per the germline V gene, CDR1 is KGHSH and CDR2 is LQKENI. The V end lost 3 bases, the J end lost 4 bases, and 10 bases lay between the germline ends. The chain's CDR3 is CASSPLQGYEQYF. In DNA form, the CDR3 reads TGTGCCAGCTCACCGCTACAGGGATACGAGCAGTACTTC.

The gene calls are TRBV18 and TRBJ2-1; TRBD2 might be the D (6 bases). CDR1 is KGHSH and CDR2 is LQKENI in the germline V gene. This CDR3 region has 13 residues. Trimming pared 6 bases from V and 9 bases from J, leaving 15 bases between. The CDR3 region has the DNA TGTGCCAGCTCTCCCGGAGGGACTGGTGAGCAGTTCTTC. It yields the protein CASSPGGTGEQFF.